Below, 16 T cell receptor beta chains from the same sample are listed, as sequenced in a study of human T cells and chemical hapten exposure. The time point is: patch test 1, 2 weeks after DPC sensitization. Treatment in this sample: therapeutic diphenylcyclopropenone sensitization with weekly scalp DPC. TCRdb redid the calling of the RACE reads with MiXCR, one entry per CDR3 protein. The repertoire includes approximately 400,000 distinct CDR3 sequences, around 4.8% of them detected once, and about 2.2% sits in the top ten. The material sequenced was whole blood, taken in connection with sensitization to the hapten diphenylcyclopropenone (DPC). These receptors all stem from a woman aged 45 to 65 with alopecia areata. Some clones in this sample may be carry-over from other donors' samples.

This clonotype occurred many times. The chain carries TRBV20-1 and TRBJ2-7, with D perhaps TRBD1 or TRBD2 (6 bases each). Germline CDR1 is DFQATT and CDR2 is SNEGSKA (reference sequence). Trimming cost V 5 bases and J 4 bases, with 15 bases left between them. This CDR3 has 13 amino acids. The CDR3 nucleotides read TGCAGTGCTCTACCGCAGGGGAGGTACGAGCAGTACTTC. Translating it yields CSALPQGRYEQYF.

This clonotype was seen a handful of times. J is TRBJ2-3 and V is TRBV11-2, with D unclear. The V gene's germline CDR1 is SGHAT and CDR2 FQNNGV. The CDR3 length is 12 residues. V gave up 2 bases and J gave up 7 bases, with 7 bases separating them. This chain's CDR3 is CASSLQAYTQYF. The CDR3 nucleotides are TGTGCCAGCAGCTTACAGGCGTATACGCAGTATTTT.

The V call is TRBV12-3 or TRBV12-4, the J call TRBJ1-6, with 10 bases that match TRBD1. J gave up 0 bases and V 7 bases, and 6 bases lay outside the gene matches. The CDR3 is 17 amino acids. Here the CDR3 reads CASTSTGGYSYNSPLHF. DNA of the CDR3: TGTGCCAGCACCTCGACAGGGGGCTACTCCTATAATTCACCCCTCCACTTT.

CDR3 amino acids: CASSSGEFNSPLHF. CDR3 bases: TGTGCCAGCAGCTCCGGGGAGTTTAATTCACCCCTCCACTTT. The chain couples TRBV6-6 to TRBJ1-6, with D unresolved. There are 14 residues in the CDR3. V was pared by 6 bases and J by 6 bases, with 12 bases between. Germline V CDR1 and CDR2: MNHNY, SVGAGI (reference sequence).

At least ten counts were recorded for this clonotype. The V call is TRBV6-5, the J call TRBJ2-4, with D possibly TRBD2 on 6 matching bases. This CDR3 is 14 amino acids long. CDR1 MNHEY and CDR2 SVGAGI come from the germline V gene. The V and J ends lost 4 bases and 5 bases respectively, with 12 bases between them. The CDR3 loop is CASSSGLGENIQYF. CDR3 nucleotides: TGTGCCAGCAGTTCGGGACTGGGGGAAAACATTCAGTACTTC.

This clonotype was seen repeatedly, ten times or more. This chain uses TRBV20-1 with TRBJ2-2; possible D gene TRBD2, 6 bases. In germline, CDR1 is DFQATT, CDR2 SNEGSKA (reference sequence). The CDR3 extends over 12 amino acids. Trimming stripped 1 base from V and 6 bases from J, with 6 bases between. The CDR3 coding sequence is TGCAGTGCTAGAGCGGGGGCCGGGGAGCTGTTTTTT. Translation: CSARAGAGELFF.

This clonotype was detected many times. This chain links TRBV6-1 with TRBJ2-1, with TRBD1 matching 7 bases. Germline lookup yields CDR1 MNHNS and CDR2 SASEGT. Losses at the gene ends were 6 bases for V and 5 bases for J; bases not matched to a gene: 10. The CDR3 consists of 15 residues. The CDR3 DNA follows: TGTGCCAGCAGACCCCACAGGGGTAATAACAATGAGCAGTTCTTC. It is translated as CASRPHRGNNNEQFF.

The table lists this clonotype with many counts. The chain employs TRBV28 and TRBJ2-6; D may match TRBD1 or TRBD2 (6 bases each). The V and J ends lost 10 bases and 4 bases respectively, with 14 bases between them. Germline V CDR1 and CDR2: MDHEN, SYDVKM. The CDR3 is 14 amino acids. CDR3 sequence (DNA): TGTGCCACCCGAAGGGGGGAGGGGGCCAACGTCCTGACTTTC. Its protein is CATRRGEGANVLTF.

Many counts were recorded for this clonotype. The CDR3 reads CASSLDLQGAEAFF. CDR3 bases: TGCGCCAGCAGCTTGGACTTGCAGGGCGCTGAAGCTTTCTTT. This sequence joins TRBV5-1 and TRBJ1-1; maybe TRBD1 (5 bases). Deletions cut 0 bases from V and 6 bases from J, with 12 bases between. Germline V gene lookup returns CDR1 SGHRS and CDR2 YFSETQ. This CDR3 spans 14 amino acids.

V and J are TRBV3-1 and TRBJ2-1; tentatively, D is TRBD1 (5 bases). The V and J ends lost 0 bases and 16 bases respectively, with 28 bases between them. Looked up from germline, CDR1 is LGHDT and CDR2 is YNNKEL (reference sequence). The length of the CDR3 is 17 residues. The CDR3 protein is CASSQEEVRTGGDPAFF. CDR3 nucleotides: TGTGCCAGCAGCCAAGAAGAAGTAAGAACAGGCGGAGACCCGGCATTCTTC.

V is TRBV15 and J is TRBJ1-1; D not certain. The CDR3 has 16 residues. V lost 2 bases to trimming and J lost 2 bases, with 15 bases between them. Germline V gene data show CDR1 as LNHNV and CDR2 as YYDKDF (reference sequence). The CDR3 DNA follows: TGTGCCACCAGCAGAACAGTAGGAGGCTTTAACACTGAAGCTTTCTTT. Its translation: CATSRTVGGFNTEAFF.

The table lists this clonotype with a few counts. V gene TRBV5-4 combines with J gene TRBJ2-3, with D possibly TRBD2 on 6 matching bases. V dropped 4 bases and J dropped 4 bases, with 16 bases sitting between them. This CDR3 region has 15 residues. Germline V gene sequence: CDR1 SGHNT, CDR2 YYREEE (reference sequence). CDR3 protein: CASSISSEVADTQYF. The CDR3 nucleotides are TGTGCCAGCAGCATTTCTAGCGAAGTGGCAGATACGCAGTATTTT.

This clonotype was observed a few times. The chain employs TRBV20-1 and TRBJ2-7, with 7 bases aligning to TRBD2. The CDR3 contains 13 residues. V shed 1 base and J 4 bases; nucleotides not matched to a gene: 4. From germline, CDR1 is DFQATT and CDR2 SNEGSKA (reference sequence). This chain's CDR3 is CSARAGRRYEQYF. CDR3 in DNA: TGCAGTGCTAGAGCCGGGAGGAGGTACGAGCAGTACTTC.

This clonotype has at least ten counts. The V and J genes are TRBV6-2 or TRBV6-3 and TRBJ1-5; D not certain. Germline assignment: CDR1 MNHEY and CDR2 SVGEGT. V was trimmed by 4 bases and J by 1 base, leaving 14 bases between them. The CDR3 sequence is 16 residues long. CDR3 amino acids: CASSWNRQISNQPQHF. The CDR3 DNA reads TGTGCCAGCAGTTGGAATAGGCAGATCAGCAATCAGCCCCAGCATTTT.

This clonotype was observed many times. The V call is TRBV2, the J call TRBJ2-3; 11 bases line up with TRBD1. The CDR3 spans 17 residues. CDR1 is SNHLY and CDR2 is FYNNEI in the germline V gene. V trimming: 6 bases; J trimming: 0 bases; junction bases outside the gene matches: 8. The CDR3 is CASSRDRGSPSTDTQYF. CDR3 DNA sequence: TGTGCCAGCAGCCGGGACAGGGGGTCCCCTAGCACAGATACGCAGTATTTT.

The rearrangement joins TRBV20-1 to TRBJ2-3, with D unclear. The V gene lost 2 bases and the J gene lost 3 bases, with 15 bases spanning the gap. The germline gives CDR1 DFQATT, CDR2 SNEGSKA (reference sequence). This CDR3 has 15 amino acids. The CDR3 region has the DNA TGCAGTGCTAGAAAGGGCGAGTCGGTGACAGATACGCAGTATTTT. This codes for CSARKGESVTDTQYF.